This entry features one TCR beta chain sequence. This clonotype was seen many times. Its cognate antigen has yet to be identified. No base qualities exist here, and no much larger clone lies one base off it. This sample stems from a study of T-cell memory formation after mild COVID-19 (dated by TCRdb to about 2021). Regarding the study in general: TCR sequence clusters from the two donors were found to be largely donor specific. In a couple of donors, T-cell clones that expanded and contracted after mild COVID-19 were tracked by sequencing TCRalpha and TCRbeta repertoires over time. Two young, previously healthy adult volunteers made up the cohort, one male and one female. Broader findings and caveats from the paper: Contracting CD4+ clones were found mainly in CM and EM memory subsets, while CD8+ clones were enriched in EMRA. Balanced CD4/CD8 phenotypes were observed for clones contracting from day 15 to 85, whereas a bias towards CD4+ was observed for a second wave of clones expanding from day 15 to 37. SARS-CoV-2 specificity was not confirmed for the second-wave clones peaking on day 37. The study covered only two mild cases, and larger cohorts including severe cases with pre-infection samples were considered necessary. Some responding clones were detected in pre-infection memory, suggesting pre-existing cross-reactive memory T cells joined the SARS-CoV-2 response.

Ficoll-Paque density gradient centrifugation was the method used to isolate PBMCs. Including the terminal cysteine and phenylalanine, the CDR3 comprises 14 residues. The CDR3 DNA has 42 bases and is translated from base 1. CDR1 and CDR2 were assigned from the germline V gene (reference sequence) as LNHNV and YYDKDF. The V and J ends are trimmed by 3 bases and 1 base, leaving 9 bases between them. The reads were generated on an Illumina NovaSeq 6000. TCRalpha and TCRbeta cDNA libraries were constructed by 5'RACE with constant-segment primers, with sample barcodes and unique molecular identifiers being introduced. RNA was extracted from every sample with Trizol reagent. Libraries were amplified in two PCR steps, with a second sample barcode and Illumina TruSeq adapters added in the second step. The libraries were sequenced on an Illumina NovaSeq using 2 x 150 bp paired-end reads. In the authors' own workflow: Demultiplexing of reads and collapsing into UMI-guided consensus sequences were performed with migec v1.2.7. Using mixcr v2.1.11, the UMI consensuses were aligned to TRA and TRB V and J templates and assembled into clonotypes. A clonotype was counted as expanded or contracted only if both edgeR and NoisET called the change significant, with noise models trained on biological replicates. edgeR calls used a false discovery rate-adjusted p below 0.01 and a log2 fold-change threshold of 1. As an exploratory analysis of dynamics, max-normalized trajectories of the 1000 most abundant clonotypes were examined with PCA combined with hierarchical clustering. Separately sequenced CD4+ and CD8+ repertoires were used to assign the CD4 or CD8 phenotype of responding clones. TCRdb took the public reads, trimmed them with fastp at Q25, ran MiXCR for clone calling and kept in-frame beta chains. Each CDR3 protein gets just one entry, which takes the most common genes and DNA from the rows behind it. None of the V and J calls come from the authors' own analysis; TCRdb made them. For this sample there are 350,000 to 450,000 distinct CDR3 sequences; 25% to 30% appear just once. About 13% of the sample belongs to the ten largest clones.

Rearrangement joined TRBV15 to TRBJ1-1, with TRBD1 tentatively as D gene (5 bases match). The sample taken for sequencing was PBMCs or a T cell subset sorted from them (not recorded which). This receptor was identified in an adult woman who had mild COVID-19 (a few samples of this study predate the infection). The sample titles of this study are shuffled in the database, so cell type and time point are left out; the donor was told from shared clones. The CDR3 region has the sequence CATSSDRENTEAFF. The sequenced DNA: TGTGCCACCAGCAGCGACAGAGAGAACACTGAAGCTTTCTTT.